This T cell receptor beta chain stems from a study of blood T cell repertoires in COVID-19. Study details: COVID-19 samples, acute and convalescent, were from the United States, Italy and Spain.

Per the original methods: Quantification of nucleated cells was approximated via reference gene primer amplification. The protocol was immunoSEQ multiplex PCR, while the TCRdb copy is restricted to in-frame clones and leaves out a portion. V and J calls and clone size are given by that table; D and trimming were obtained from the DNA. The sample includes under 200,000 clones, roughly 86% of them seen just once. The CDR3 spans 15 residues. Germline V gene sequence: CDR1 SGHTA, CDR2 FQGNSA. V shed 4 bases and J 3 bases; nucleotides not matched to a gene: 8. Input material: peripheral blood. The chain employs TRBV7-2 and TRBJ1-1; 7 bases map to TRBD1. This TCR was recovered from a man in his sixties with COVID-19, enrolled during active disease. CDR3 protein: CASSSTGVGYTEAFF. DNA for the CDR3: TGTGCCAGCAGCTCCACAGGGGTAGGCTACACTGAAGCTTTCTTT.